The source of this TCR beta chain is a study of shared clonotypes between healthy human individuals. Turning to the study itself: Aged between 18 and 49, the donors were a couple of women and a few men.

General observations from the study: Blood was the sole source, and tissue repertoires probably differ. Read depth was anticipated to influence clonotype sharing among donors.

This clone turned up a few times. What it binds is unknown. The table came from immunoSEQ multiplex PCR; TCRdb's copy has only in-frame clones and leaves some out. The sample lists 450,000 to 600,000 clones, 75% to 85% seen once, with 13% in the top ten. Trimming at V came to 0 bases and at J to 2 bases, leaving 6 bases not matched to a gene. CDR1 and CDR2 (germline): SGDLS, YYNGEE. The CDR3 spans 17 residues. The gene calls are TRBV9 and TRBJ2-1; 9 bases fit TRBD2. Sequencing was carried out using PBMCs. The sequence was collected from a woman between 40 and 50 years old in good health. Some clones in this sample may be carry-over from other donors' samples. CDR3 protein: CASSVGVSGGTYNEQFF. The CDR3 bases are TGTGCCAGCAGCGTAGGAGTTAGCGGGGGCACCTACAATGAGCAGTTCTTC.